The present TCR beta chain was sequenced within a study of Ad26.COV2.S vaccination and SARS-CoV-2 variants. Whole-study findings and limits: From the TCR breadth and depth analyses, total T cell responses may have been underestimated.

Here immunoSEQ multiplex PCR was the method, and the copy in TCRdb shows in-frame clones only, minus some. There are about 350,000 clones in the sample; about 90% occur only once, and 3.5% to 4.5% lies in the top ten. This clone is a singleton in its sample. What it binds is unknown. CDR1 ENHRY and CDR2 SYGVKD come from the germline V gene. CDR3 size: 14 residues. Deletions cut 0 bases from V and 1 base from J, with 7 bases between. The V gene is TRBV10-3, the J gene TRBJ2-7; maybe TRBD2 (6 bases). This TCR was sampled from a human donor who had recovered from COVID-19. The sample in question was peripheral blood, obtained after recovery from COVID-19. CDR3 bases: TGTGCCATCAGTGAGTCGGGGGGATCCTACGAGCAGTACTTC. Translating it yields CAISESGGSYEQYF.